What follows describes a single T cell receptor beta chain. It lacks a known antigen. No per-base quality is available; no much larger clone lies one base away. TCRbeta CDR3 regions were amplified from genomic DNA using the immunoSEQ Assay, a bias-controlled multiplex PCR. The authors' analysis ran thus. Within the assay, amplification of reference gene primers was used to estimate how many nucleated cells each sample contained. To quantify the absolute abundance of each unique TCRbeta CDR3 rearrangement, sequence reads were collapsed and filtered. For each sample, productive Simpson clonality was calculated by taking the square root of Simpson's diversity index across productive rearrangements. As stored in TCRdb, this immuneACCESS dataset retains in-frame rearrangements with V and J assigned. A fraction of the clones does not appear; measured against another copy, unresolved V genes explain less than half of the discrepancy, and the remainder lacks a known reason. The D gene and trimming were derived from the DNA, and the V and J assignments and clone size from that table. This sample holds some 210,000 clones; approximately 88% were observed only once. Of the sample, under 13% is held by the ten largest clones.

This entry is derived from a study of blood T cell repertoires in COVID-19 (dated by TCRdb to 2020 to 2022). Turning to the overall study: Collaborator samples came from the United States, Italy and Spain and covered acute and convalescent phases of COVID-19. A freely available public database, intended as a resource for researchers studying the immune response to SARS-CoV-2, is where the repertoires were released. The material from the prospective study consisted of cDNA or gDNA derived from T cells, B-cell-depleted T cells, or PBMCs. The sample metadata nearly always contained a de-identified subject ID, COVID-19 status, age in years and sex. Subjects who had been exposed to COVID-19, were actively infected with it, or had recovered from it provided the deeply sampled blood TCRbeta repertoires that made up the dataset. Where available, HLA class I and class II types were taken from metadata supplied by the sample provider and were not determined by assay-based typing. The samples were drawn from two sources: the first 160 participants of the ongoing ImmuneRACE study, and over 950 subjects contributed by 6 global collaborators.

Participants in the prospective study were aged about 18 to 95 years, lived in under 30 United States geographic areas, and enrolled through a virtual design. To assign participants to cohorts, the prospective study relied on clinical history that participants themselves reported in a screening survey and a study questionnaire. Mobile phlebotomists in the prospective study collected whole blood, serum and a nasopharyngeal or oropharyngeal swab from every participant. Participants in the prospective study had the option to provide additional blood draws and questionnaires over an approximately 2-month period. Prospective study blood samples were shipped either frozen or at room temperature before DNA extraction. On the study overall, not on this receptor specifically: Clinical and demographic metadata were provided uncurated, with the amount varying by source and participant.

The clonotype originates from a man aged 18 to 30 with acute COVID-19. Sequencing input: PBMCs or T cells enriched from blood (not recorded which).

CDR3 loop: CASSEEGVSNTEAFF. Here is the DNA: TGTGCCAGCAGTGAAGAGGGGGTATCGAACACTGAAGCTTTCTTT. The chain employs TRBV2 and TRBJ1-1; the D gene is perhaps TRBD1, on 6 matching bases. Cut back by 1 base and 1 base, the V and J ends lie 10 bases apart. The germline V gene specifies SNHLY as CDR1 and FYNNEI as CDR2. The CDR3, cysteine through phenylalanine, is 15 amino acids long. Of all the DNA, just the CDR3 is kept, 45 bases in frame from base 1.